This T cell receptor (beta chain) was observed in a study of tumor-infiltrating lymphocytes in primary liver carcinoma. This clonotype was recorded at least ten times. V was cut by 4 bases and J by 2 bases, with 5 bases left in between. The CDR3 runs 12 residues. Germline assignment: CDR1 SQVTM and CDR2 ANQGSEA. Both blood RNA, taken from unsorted whole blood, and germline DNA were extracted. Total RNA (around 500 ng) served as template for TCR beta cDNA synthesis primed by a constant-region primer. Each TCR beta library was derived from three nested multiplex PCR rounds that employed slightly modified ARM-PCR. TRBV1-TRBV30 forward primers paired with a C-beta reverse primer drove the first two PCR rounds, around 10 cycles each. Using its own MiXCR run on the multiplex PCR reads, TCRdb lists one record per CDR3 protein. The table shows 300,000 to 400,000 distinct CDR3 sequences, with about 65% occurring only once.

The sequence was obtained from a man aged 35-49 years with primary liver carcinoma and hepatitis B virus infection. Sequenced sample: peripheral blood. The gene calls are TRBV29-1 and TRBJ2-2; D gene ambiguous. The CDR3 nucleotides are TGCAGCGTTGCCCAAAACACCGGGGAGCTGTTTTTT. This encodes CSVAQNTGELFF.